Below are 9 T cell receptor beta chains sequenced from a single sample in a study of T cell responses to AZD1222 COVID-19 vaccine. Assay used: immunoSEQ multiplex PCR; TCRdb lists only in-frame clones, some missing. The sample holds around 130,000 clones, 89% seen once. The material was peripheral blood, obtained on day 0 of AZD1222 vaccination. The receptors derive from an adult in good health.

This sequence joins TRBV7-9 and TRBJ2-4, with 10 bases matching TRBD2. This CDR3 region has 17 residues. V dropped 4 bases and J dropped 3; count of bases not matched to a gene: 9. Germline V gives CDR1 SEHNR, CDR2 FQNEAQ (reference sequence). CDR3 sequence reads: CASSSGSGGAGKNIQYF. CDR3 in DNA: TGTGCCAGCAGCTCCGGGAGCGGGGGGGCCGGCAAAAACATTCAGTACTTC.

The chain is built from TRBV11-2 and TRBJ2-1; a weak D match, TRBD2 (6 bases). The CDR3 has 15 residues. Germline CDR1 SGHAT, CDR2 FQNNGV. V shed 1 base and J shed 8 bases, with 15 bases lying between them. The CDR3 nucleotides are TGTGCCAGCAGCTTAGGGACGACTAGTCTATATGAGCAGTTCTTC. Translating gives CASSLGTTSLYEQFF.

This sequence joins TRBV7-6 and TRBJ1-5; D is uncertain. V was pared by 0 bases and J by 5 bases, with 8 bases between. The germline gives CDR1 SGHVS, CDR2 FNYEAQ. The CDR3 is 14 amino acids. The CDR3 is CASSLAHKDQPQHF. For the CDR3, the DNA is TGTGCCAGCAGCTTAGCCCACAAGGATCAGCCCCAGCATTTT.

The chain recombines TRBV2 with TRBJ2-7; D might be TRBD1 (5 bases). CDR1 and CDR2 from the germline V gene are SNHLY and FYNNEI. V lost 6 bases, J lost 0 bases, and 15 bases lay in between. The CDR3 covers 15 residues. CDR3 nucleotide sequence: TGTGCCAGCAGCCCCGTTGGACACATCTCCTACGAGCAGTACTTC. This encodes CASSPVGHISYEQYF. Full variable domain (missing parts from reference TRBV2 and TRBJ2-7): EPEVTQTPSHQVTQMGQEVILRCVPISNHLYFYWYRQILGQKVEFLVSFYNNEISEKSEIFDDQFSVERPDGSNFTLKIRSTKLEDSAMYFCASSPVGHISYEQYFGPGTRLTVT.

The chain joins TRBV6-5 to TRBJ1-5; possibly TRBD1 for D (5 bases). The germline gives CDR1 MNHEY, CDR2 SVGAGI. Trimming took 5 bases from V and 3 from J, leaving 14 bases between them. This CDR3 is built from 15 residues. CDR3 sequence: CASSPLGGANQPQHF. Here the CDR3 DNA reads TGTGCCAGCAGTCCCCTCGGGGGTGCCAATCAGCCCCAGCATTTT.

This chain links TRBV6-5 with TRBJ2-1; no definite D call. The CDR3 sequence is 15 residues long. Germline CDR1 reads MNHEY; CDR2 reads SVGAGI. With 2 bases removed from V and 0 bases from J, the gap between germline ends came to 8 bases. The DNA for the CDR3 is TGTGCCAGCAGTTACACTGAGAGCTCCTACAATGAGCAGTTCTTC. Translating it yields CASSYTESSYNEQFF.

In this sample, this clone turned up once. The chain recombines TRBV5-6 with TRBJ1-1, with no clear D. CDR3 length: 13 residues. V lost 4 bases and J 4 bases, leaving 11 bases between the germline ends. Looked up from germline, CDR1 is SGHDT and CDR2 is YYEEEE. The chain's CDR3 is CASSPPGATEAFF. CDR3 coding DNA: TGTGCCAGCAGCCCCCCCGGCGCCACTGAAGCTTTCTTT.

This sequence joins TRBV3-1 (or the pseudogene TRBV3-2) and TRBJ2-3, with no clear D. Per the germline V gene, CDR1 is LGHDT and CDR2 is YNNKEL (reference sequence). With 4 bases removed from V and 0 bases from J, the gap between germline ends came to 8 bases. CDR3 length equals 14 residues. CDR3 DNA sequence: TGTGCCAGCAGCCCAGTGGGTAGCACAGATACGCAGTATTTT. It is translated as CASSPVGSTDTQYF.

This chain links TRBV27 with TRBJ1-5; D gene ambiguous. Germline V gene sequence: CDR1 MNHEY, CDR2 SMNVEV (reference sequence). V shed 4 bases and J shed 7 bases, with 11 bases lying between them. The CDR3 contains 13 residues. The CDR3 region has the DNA TGTGCCAGCAGTTCTATTGCCGGACAGCCCCAGCATTTT. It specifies CASSSIAGQPQHF.